The T cell receptor (beta chain) under discussion was sequenced for a study of blood T cell repertoires in COVID-19. Trimming cost V 6 bases and J 3 bases; bases outside gene matches: 19. Germline CDR1 is MDHEN and CDR2 is SYDVKM. The CDR3 spans 20 residues. The assay was immunoSEQ multiplex PCR, and TCRdb's table has in-frame clones only and misses some. The table records about 280,000 clones, 86% of them present only once. The sample comprised peripheral blood. This TCR was sampled from a woman in her seventies with COVID-19, enrolled during active disease. The rearrangement links TRBV28 to TRBJ1-5; 11 nucleotides line up with TRBD1. CDR3 sequence: CASRYSHTRTGGRFNQPQHF. DNA for the CDR3: TGTGCCAGCAGATATAGCCACACCCGGACAGGGGGCCGATTCAATCAGCCCCAGCATTTT.